This TCR beta chain emerged from a study of T cell changes during pregnancy in multiple sclerosis (dated 2019 in TCRdb). For context, the study as a whole: In women with multiple sclerosis, the researchers looked at how the T cell repertoire shifted as pregnancy progressed.

Spanning cysteine to phenylalanine, the CDR3 consists of 15 amino acids. The CDR3 DNA has 45 bases and is translated from base 1. The germline V gene sets CDR1 to MNHNS and CDR2 to SASEGT. Deletion took 7 bases off V and 3 bases off J, with a span of 16 bases between the germline ends. Turning to this clone: Its antigen has not been determined. No base quality information exists; no much larger clone differs at one position.

The method behind the library was the immunoSEQ multiplex PCR assay. Not all clones reach the TCRdb copy of this immuneACCESS table, which keeps in-frame sequences only. Checked studies attribute under half of the gap to unresolved V genes and leave the rest unexplained. This sample holds about 33,000 clones; about nine tenths were observed only once. The ten largest account for around 2.8% of the sample. The chain links TRBV6-1 with TRBJ1-5, with no reliable assignment of the D segment. The sequence came from a female donor in good health, enrolled as a control in a pregnancy study. This material consisted of CD4+ T cells from peripheral blood mononuclear cells, taken in the third trimester of pregnancy. The nucleotide sequence is given as TGTGCCAGCACCGTTCAGATGTTTCACAATCAGCCCCAGCATTTT. Its protein is CASTVQMFHNQPQHF.